One sample yielded the 15 T cell receptor beta chains listed below, sequenced in a study of T cell responses to AZD1222 COVID-19 vaccine. Measured with immunoSEQ multiplex PCR; TCRdb has only the in-frame clones, and not every one. The sample has about 100,000 clones, approximately 89% seen once. The input for sequencing was peripheral blood, taken 28 days after the second AZD1222 dose. The receptors were sampled from an adult who received the AZD1222 COVID-19 vaccine.

This chain joins TRBV15 and TRBJ1-5; the match to TRBD1 covers 8 bases. The CDR3 length is 16 residues. V lost 3 bases, J lost 1 base, and 5 bases stayed unmatched. Germline V gene lookup returns CDR1 LNHNV and CDR2 YYDKDF (reference sequence). CDR3 sequence reads: CATSSNRGKSNQPQHF. The CDR3 DNA follows: TGTGCCACCAGCAGCAACAGGGGGAAAAGCAATCAGCCCCAGCATTTT.

The chain uses TRBV7-8 and TRBJ1-1; D ambiguous. V was cut by 3 bases and J by 5 bases, with 16 bases left in between. Per germline, CDR1 SGHVS and CDR2 FQNEAQ. This CDR3 comprises 15 residues. The CDR3 loop is CASSLGGLLGTEAFF. In nucleotides, the CDR3 is TGTGCCAGCAGCTTGGGCGGCCTTTTAGGGACTGAAGCTTTCTTT.

This rearrangement joins TRBV11-2 to TRBJ2-1, with D unclear. Between the trimmed V and J ends, which lost 1 base and 9 bases, there was a span of 10 bases. Germline V lookup: CDR1 SGHAT, CDR2 FQNNGV. The CDR3 runs to 13 residues. CDR3 region: CASSLGATTEQFF. The CDR3 region has the DNA TGTGCCAGCAGCTTAGGAGCCACTACTGAGCAGTTCTTC.

This chain uses TRBV7-9 with TRBJ2-1; a weak D match, TRBD2 (6 bases). The CDR3 consists of 15 residues. The germline V gene encodes CDR1 SEHNR and CDR2 FQNEAQ (reference sequence). Trimming took off 5 bases at V and 9 bases at J, with 20 bases between the two ends. DNA for the CDR3: TGTGCCAGCAGCCCAGGCGGGACGGTCCGGCCTGAGCAGTTCTTC. Translated: CASSPGGTVRPEQFF.

The chain recombines TRBV27 with TRBJ1-1, with a weak D call TRBD1 (6 bases). From germline, CDR1 is MNHEY and CDR2 SMNVEV (reference sequence). Trimming cost V 5 bases and J 6 bases, with 13 bases left between them. The CDR3 is 13 residues long. In nucleotides, the CDR3 is TGTGCCAGCAGTAGGGGCCCAGGGGCTGAAGCTTTCTTT. Translation gives CASSRGPGAEAFF.

The chain is built from TRBV11-2 and TRBJ2-7; D remains ambiguous. The CDR3 extends over 14 amino acids. V lost 1 base to trimming and J lost 1 base, with 8 bases between them. Germline CDR1 reads SGHAT; CDR2 reads FQNNGV. This CDR3 is CASSLGQLSYEQYF. In DNA, the CDR3 is TGTGCCAGCAGCTTAGGGCAGTTATCCTACGAGCAGTACTTC.

The CDR3 nucleotides are TGTGCCAGCAGTGAATACCTTAATGAGCAGTTCTTC. It is translated as CASSEYLNEQFF. J is TRBJ2-1 and V is TRBV2; D is ambiguous. The CDR3 has 12 residues. In germline, CDR1 is SNHLY, CDR2 FYNNEI. Trimming removed 2 bases from V and 7 bases from J, with 6 bases in between.

The chain links TRBV19 to TRBJ2-1; D not resolved. This CDR3 contains 15 residues. V lost 6 bases and J 0 bases, leaving 12 bases between the germline ends. CDR1 and CDR2 from the germline V gene are LNHDA and SQIVND (reference sequence). The CDR3 sequence is CASRASPSSYNEQFF. In nucleotides, the CDR3 is TGTGCCAGTAGGGCTAGTCCGAGCTCCTACAATGAGCAGTTCTTC.

The V call is TRBV29-1, the J call TRBJ1-1; 9 bases are a match to TRBD1. The length of the CDR3 is 12 residues. The V and J ends lost 5 bases and 4 bases, in that order; junction bases with no gene match: 2. The germline gives CDR1 SQVTM, CDR2 ANQGSEA. CDR3 sequence (DNA): TGCAGCGTTCACAGGGGGCCCACTGAAGCTTTCTTT. Its translation is CSVHRGPTEAFF.

This chain links TRBV19 with TRBJ1-5; no reliable D call. The length of the CDR3 is 13 residues. CDR1 and CDR2 (germline): LNHDA, SQIVND (reference sequence). Trimming cost V 6 bases and J 2 bases, with 8 bases left between them. The CDR3: CASRGGGNQPQHF. CDR3 DNA sequence: TGTGCCAGTAGGGGAGGTGGCAATCAGCCCCAGCATTTT.

J is TRBJ2-6 and V is TRBV7-8, with 7 bases that match TRBD1. V shed 3 bases, J shed 0 bases, and the junction held 8 bases outside the gene matches. The germline V gene encodes CDR1 SGHVS and CDR2 FQNEAQ. CDR3 length: 18 amino acids. As DNA, the CDR3 is TGTGCCAGCAGCTTCCAGGTTACAGGGGACTCTGGGGCCAACGTCCTGACTTTC. Translation gives CASSFQVTGDSGANVLTF.

The chain joins TRBV3-1 (or the pseudogene TRBV3-2) to TRBJ2-3, with D possibly matching TRBD1 (6 bases). V was cut by 8 bases and J by 0 bases, with 12 bases left in between. The germline CDR1 and CDR2 sequences are LGHDT and YNNKEL (reference sequence). The CDR3 has 14 amino acids. The CDR3 sequence is CASAEGGSTDTQYF. CDR3 nucleotides: TGTGCCAGCGCGGAAGGGGGAAGCACAGATACGCAGTATTTT.

V gene TRBV20-1 combines with J gene TRBJ2-7; D not certain. Germline loops: CDR1 DFQATT, CDR2 SNEGSKA (reference sequence). V gave up 4 bases and J gave up 6 bases, with 10 bases separating them. The length of the CDR3 is 11 residues. The CDR3, as DNA: TGCAGTGCTACGAGAAACGGCGAGCAGTACTTC. It specifies CSATRNGEQYF.

V is TRBV5-1 and J is TRBJ1-1, with TRBD1 identical over 8 bases. This CDR3 spans 15 amino acids. The germline gives CDR1 SGHRS, CDR2 YFSETQ. V lost 3 bases, J lost 2 bases, and 6 bases stayed unmatched. CDR3 loop: CASSSDGQGNTEAFF. CDR3 nucleotides: TGCGCCAGCAGCTCTGACGGACAGGGAAACACTGAAGCTTTCTTT.

J is TRBJ1-1 and V is TRBV2; 8 positions match TRBD1. The J segment lost 7 bases and the V segment lost 4 bases, leaving 2 bases of the junction unmatched. CDR1 is SNHLY, CDR2 FYNNEI, per germline. The CDR3 is 12 residues long. The CDR3 loop reads CASSGQGREAFF. CDR3 DNA: TGTGCCAGCAGTGGACAGGGGCGTGAAGCTTTCTTT.